The clone carrying this TCR beta chain has just one count. As yet, its antigen is unknown. Using immunoSEQ multiplex PCR, the repertoire was profiled, and TCRdb retains in-frame clones only, with some absent. This sample has roughly 570,000 clones; 95% to 98% occur once, and the top ten carry around 0.3%. The data stem from a study of shared clonotypes between healthy human individuals. About the study: A couple of women and a few men aged 18 to 49 made up the donors. Study conclusions and caveats: At large depth, rarefaction still showed sorted-subset sequencing to be incomplete. For naive CD4 cells, 5% to 6.5% of clonotypes were shared across a few donors. Sequencing depth was expected to affect clonotype sharing among donors.

Cells designated naive CD8 were CD45RO-negative and were positively selected for CCR7, with terminally differentiated effector memory CD45RA+ cells excluded. V shed 4 bases and J 4 bases; nucleotides not matched to a gene: 1. This CDR3 contains 12 residues. CDR1 and CDR2 (germline): SGDLS, YYNGEE. The TCR was taken from a man aged 25-40 years in good health. The material sequenced was naive CD8+ T cells sorted from blood. The chain uses TRBV9 and TRBJ1-2, with 7 bases fitting TRBD1. DNA of the CDR3: TGTGCCAGCAGCCAGGGGGTCTATGGCTACACCTTC. Translation: CASSQGVYGYTF.